These 20 T cell receptor beta chains were all obtained from the same sample, sequenced in a study of CD8 T cells in ankylosing spondylitis. TCRdb ran MiXCR on the 5' RACE reads and lists one entry per CDR3 protein. The sample lists 85,000 to 100,000 distinct CDR3 sequences, just under 9% occurring once. The sample taken for sequencing was blood, either unsorted or a sorted T cell fraction (not recorded which). These receptors all come from a male donor with ankylosing spondylitis or in good health (not recorded which).

The chain recombines TRBV2 with TRBJ2-2; TRBD1 aligns across 12 bases. CDR3 length equals 17 residues. The trim removed 9 bases at V and 7 bases at J, leaving 15 bases unmatched. Per the germline V gene, CDR1 is SNHLY and CDR2 is FYNNEI. As DNA, the CDR3 is TGTGCCAGAAAATCGGGACAGGGGGCCATAGAAGGCGGGGAGCTGTTTTTT. Translation gives CARKSGQGAIEGGELFF.

This clonotype was counted ten times or more. CDR3 DNA sequence: TGCAGCGTTGAGTGGGACGGAACCTACGAGCAGTACTTC. It encodes CSVEWDGTYEQYF. The gene calls are TRBV29-1 and TRBJ2-7; D might be TRBD1 or TRBD2, each matching 5 bases. CDR1 and CDR2 (germline): SQVTM, ANQGSEA. The CDR3 sequence is 13 residues long. The V end was cut by 3 bases, the J end by 2 bases, with 11 bases between.

This clonotype came up many times. The chain has TRBV9 and TRBJ2-3; D not resolved. This CDR3 has 16 amino acids. CDR1 and CDR2 (germline): SGDLS, YYNGEE. V was shortened by 1 base and J by 2 bases, with 14 bases between the two germline ends. The CDR3 sequence is CASSVPVGRATDTQYF. Written as DNA, the CDR3 is TGTGCCAGCAGCGTACCGGTAGGTAGGGCCACAGATACGCAGTATTTT.

The chain is built from TRBV19 and TRBJ1-1, with D perhaps matching TRBD1 (6 bases). V dropped 7 bases and J dropped 2 bases, with 11 bases sitting between them. CDR1 and CDR2 (germline): LNHDA, SQIVND (reference sequence). This CDR3 has 13 amino acids. The CDR3 sequence is CASTDRPNTEAFF. In DNA form, the CDR3 reads TGTGCCAGTACTGACAGGCCCAACACTGAAGCTTTCTTT.

This clonotype was counted ten times or more. The chain carries TRBV2 and TRBJ1-1, with D hard to call. Germline V gives CDR1 SNHLY, CDR2 FYNNEI. V was cut by 4 bases and J by 7 bases, with 7 bases left in between. The CDR3 runs to 11 residues. Here the CDR3 DNA reads TGTGCCAGCAGTGTACTGATTGAAGCTTTCTTT. Its protein is CASSVLIEAFF.

This clonotype was detected many times. The J gene is TRBJ1-3, the V gene TRBV4-1; D not resolved. Germline values: CDR1 MGHRA, CDR2 YSYEKL. V lost 4 bases and J 0 bases, leaving 19 bases between the germline ends. This CDR3 is 18 amino acids long. CDR3 DNA sequence: TGCGCCAGCAGCCGCCAGGCAGGCAGAAAAAGCTCTGGAAACACCATATATTTT. The encoded protein is CASSRQAGRKSSGNTIYF.

Turning to this clonotype: A junction end diverges from the germline sequence, so it may reflect a read error. This sequence joins TRBV6-1 and TRBJ1-1, with TRBD1 identical over 11 bases. The CDR3 has 17 amino acids. Germline V CDR1 and CDR2: MNHNS, SASEGT. CDR3 sequence: CSSSMMDRGRVNTEAFF. The DNA for the CDR3 is TGTTCCAGCAGTATGATGGACAGGGGGCGCGTGAACACTGAAGCTTTCTTT.

This clonotype showed up many times. The V and J genes are TRBV12-3 or TRBV12-4 and TRBJ2-1; D may be TRBD1 or TRBD2 (5 bases each). Deletions cut 6 bases from V and 9 bases from J, with 9 bases between. CDR3 size: 11 residues. The CDR3 sequence is CASSRGIEQFF. The CDR3 DNA is TGTGCCAGCAGCCGGGGCATTGAGCAGTTCTTC.

This clonotype appeared many times. V is TRBV5-1 and J is TRBJ2-7; D uncertain. The CDR3 runs to 13 residues. Germline CDR1 SGHRS, CDR2 YFSETQ. Trimming took 0 bases from V and 6 from J, leaving 10 bases between them. DNA of the CDR3: TGCGCCAGCAGCTTGGTAGAGAACGGCGAGCAGTACTTC. Amino acids: CASSLVENGEQYF.

This clonotype has just a few counts. V and J are TRBV24-1 and TRBJ1-1; a weak D match, TRBD1 (5 bases). The CDR3 extends over 13 amino acids. Germline CDR1 is KGHDR and CDR2 is SFDVKD. Between the trimmed V and J ends, which lost 1 base and 11 bases, there was a span of 13 bases. The CDR3 sequence is CATSDFGTGGAFF. Here the CDR3 DNA reads TGTGCCACCAGTGATTTCGGCACAGGCGGTGCTTTCTTT.

The table lists this clonotype with many counts. V is TRBV5-1 and J is TRBJ2-1; either TRBD1 or TRBD2 may fit D (6 bases each). V was shortened by 2 bases and J by 1 base, with 22 bases between the two germline ends. CDR1 and CDR2 from the germline V gene are SGHRS and YFSETQ. This CDR3 contains 19 residues. CDR3 sequence: CASSFPEFTGLASYNEQFF. The CDR3 coding sequence is TGCGCCAGCAGCTTTCCAGAATTTACAGGGCTAGCGTCCTACAATGAGCAGTTCTTC. Variable domain in full (rest from reference TRBV5-1 and TRBJ2-1): KAGVTQTPRYLIKTRGQQVTLSCSPISGHRSVSWYQQTPGQGLQFLFEYFSETQRNKGNFPGRFSGRQFSNSRSEMNVSTLELGDSALYLCASSFPEFTGLASYNEQFFGPGTRLTVL.

In nucleotides, the CDR3 is TGTGCCAGCAGCCGCGTGACGGGGGGATTTAACATTCAGTACTTC. Translating gives CASSRVTGGFNIQYF. This chain uses TRBV7-9 with TRBJ2-4; 7 positions agree with TRBD2. In germline, CDR1 is SEHNR, CDR2 FQNEAQ (reference sequence). V was clipped by 5 bases and J by 7 bases; unmatched bases: 11. The CDR3 contains 15 residues.

This clonotype was seen at least ten times. The chain joins TRBV23-1 to TRBJ2-5; 12 nucleotides agree with TRBD2. TRBV23-1 is sorted into the ORF group, with uncertain function. This CDR3 spans 18 amino acids. V was clipped by 0 bases and J by 5 bases; unmatched bases: 10. The CDR3 is CASSQSNSSGGALETQYF. The DNA of the CDR3 is TGCGCCAGCAGTCAATCGAATTCTAGCGGGGGGGCGTTGGAGACCCAGTACTTC.

In its sample, this clonotype was seen many times. V and J are TRBV28 and TRBJ1-1; 7 bases map to TRBD1. The CDR3 extends over 17 amino acids. Germline-derived CDR1 and CDR2 are MDHEN and SYDVKM. Trimming took 4 bases from V and 1 from J; bases not matched to a gene: 12. The CDR3 nucleotides read TGTGCCAGCAGTTCATGGGGTGGCAGGGGGAAGAACACTGAAGCTTTCTTT. It specifies CASSSWGGRGKNTEAFF.

This clonotype was seen many times. V gene TRBV3-1 combines with J gene TRBJ2-3; the D gene is possibly TRBD2 (5 bases). CDR3 length: 16 residues. Trimming removed 2 bases at V and 2 bases at J, with 14 bases between. Germline V gene lookup returns CDR1 LGHDT and CDR2 YNNKEL (reference sequence). CDR3 loop: CASSQLTGTITDTQYF. The CDR3 DNA follows: TGTGCCAGCAGCCAATTGACGGGAACCATCACAGATACGCAGTATTTT.

This clonotype appeared many times. The V call is TRBV5-1, the J call TRBJ2-7, with D possibly being TRBD2 (5 bases). Deletions cut 7 bases from V and 4 bases from J, with 15 bases between. The germline V gene has CDR1 SGHRS and CDR2 YFSETQ. CDR3 length: 13 residues. This CDR3 reads CASAGPRGYEQYF. The CDR3 region has the DNA TGCGCCAGCGCGGGTCCGCGTGGGTACGAGCAGTACTTC.

This clonotype was seen at least ten times. V usage is TRBV29-1 and J usage is TRBJ2-3, with a tentative D call TRBD2 (5 bases). The CDR3 extends over 13 amino acids. V gave up 3 bases and J gave up 6 bases, with 13 bases separating them. Germline lookup yields CDR1 SQVTM and CDR2 ANQGSEA. This CDR3 is CSVDGRGRDTQYF. The DNA for the CDR3 is TGCAGCGTTGACGGACGGGGAAGGGATACGCAGTATTTT.

This clonotype appeared many times. This sequence joins TRBV3-1 and TRBJ1-2, with 9 positions matching TRBD1. Germline assignment: CDR1 LGHDT and CDR2 YNNKEL (reference sequence). CDR3 size: 14 residues. J lost 7 bases, V lost 4 bases, and 7 bases had no gene match. CDR3 sequence: CASSPEQGARGYTF. The CDR3 bases are TGTGCCAGCAGCCCAGAACAGGGGGCGCGTGGCTACACCTTC.

This clonotype has a count of ten or more. The chain couples TRBV9 to TRBJ2-2; 7 positions agree with TRBD1. The J segment lost 8 bases and the V segment lost 4 bases, leaving 5 bases of the junction unmatched. This CDR3 spans 13 amino acids. Germline values: CDR1 SGDLS, CDR2 YYNGEE. The CDR3 region is CASSLTGVGELFF. The CDR3, as DNA: TGTGCCAGCAGCTTAACAGGGGTGGGGGAGCTGTTTTTT.

This clonotype was observed many times. The chain employs TRBV6-8 and TRBJ2-7; 9 positions match TRBD1. The CDR3 has 15 residues. Germline V CDR1 and CDR2: MNHGY, SAAAGT. Trimming at V came to 0 bases and at J to 11 bases, leaving 11 bases not matched to a gene. This chain's CDR3 is CASSYSTGTGNLKYF. The CDR3 DNA reads as TGTGCCAGCAGTTACTCGACCGGGACAGGGAATTTAAAGTACTTC.